The 2 T cell receptor beta chains below were found in one sample sequenced in a study of blood T cell repertoires in COVID-19. Profiling relied on immunoSEQ multiplex PCR, and the TCRdb table lists in-frame clones only, not all of them. The sample contains more than 120,000 clones, approximately 81% of which appear only once. The sample was peripheral blood. The source of these receptors is a human donor with acute or convalescent COVID-19. The donor label of this sample is uncertain.

CDR3 DNA sequence: TGTGCCAGCAGTCCGGACAGACGAGATCAGCCCCAGCATTTT. It codes for CASSPDRRDQPQHF. The rearrangement links TRBV7-9 to TRBJ1-5; TRBD1 might be the D (6 bases). The V end lost 6 bases, the J end lost 5 bases, and 14 bases lay between the germline ends. Germline CDR1 is SEHNR and CDR2 is FQNEAQ (reference sequence). This CDR3 region has 14 residues.

This clone was seen only a few times. The CDR3 nucleotides read TGTGCCAGCAGTTACGTGGTGGCCAGCGGTCATAGCAATCAGCCCCAGCATTTT. Its protein is CASSYVVASGHSNQPQHF. The J gene is TRBJ1-5, the V gene TRBV6-2 or TRBV6-3, with D unclear. Germline V CDR1 and CDR2: MNHEY, SVGEGT. Trimming cost V 2 bases and J 0 bases, with 17 bases left between them. This CDR3 is built from 18 residues.